Detailed here is one T cell receptor (beta chain). In this sample, this clone turned up a few times. Which antigen it targets is not known. Base-call qualities are not available, and no considerably larger clone is one nucleotide away. The cohort comprised around 690 healthy bone marrow donors. All cohort members were sampled while nominally healthy, although unrecorded immune exposures were likely present. The donor was CMV seropositive and was included in the group of almost 300 seropositive cohort members. Every donor gave a peripheral blood sample, and the peripheral blood mononuclear cells from that sample were used for TCR beta sequencing. Genomic DNA extraction from the blood cell samples was performed with the Qiagen DNeasy Blood Extraction Kit. The data were taken from a study of cytomegalovirus exposure and HLA in healthy donors (dated by TCRdb to about 2017). Regarding the research as a whole: An earlier analysis of about 560 of the donors reported approximately 260 Gb of sequence data and some 110 million unique TCR beta sequences obtained from about 200 million T cells. A later analysis re-examined previously published TCR beta repertoires from roughly 650 donors and added high-resolution HLA genotyping to investigate patterns of TCR occurrence. HLA typing covered class I and class II loci at four-digit resolution. The later analysis used no new phenotypic data to find candidate immune exposures, relying instead on TCR beta sequences and their occurrence across donors. Genome-wide SNP genotypes for about three fifths of the roughly 670 donors were used in a later genetic analysis, which treated that subset as a discovery cohort. High-throughput TCR immunosequencing, statistical association of individual TCRs with disease status, and machine learning were combined to predict cytomegalovirus infection status. An early release that covered some 630 HLA-typed donors contained approximately 320 gigabases of sequencing data and roughly 84 million unique TCR sequences. Among the roughly 410 genotyped donors, approximately 81% belonged to the genetic ancestry cluster associated with self-reported Caucasian donors. Using immunosequencing, the study profiled T cell repertoires from about 620 subjects and related those repertoires to cytomegalovirus serostatus. Alongside the repertoire data, information on donor age, sex, ethnicity and CMV serostatus was compiled. Among roughly 400 genotyped donors of the cohort, an average of approximately 240,000 unique TCR beta nucleotide sequences was sequenced per donor, of which 15% to 20% were non-productive. About five DR-DQ haplotypes were treated as single units for association and clustering because of strong linkage in the cohort. Along with the approximately 670-subject first cohort, a separate validation cohort of around 110 different subjects was used. The study aimed to test whether signatures of past pathogen exposure could be identified by cataloging public T cell receptors. In an earlier analysis of roughly 580 of the donors, high-throughput TCR beta sequencing was used to judge whether each TCR beta V gene segment behaved as functional or pseudogenic. The number of donors typed differed by locus, with roughly 620-640 for A, B, C, DRB1 and DQB1, more than 500 for DQA1, nearly 610 for DPA1, and under 490 for DPB1. All discovery cohort repertoires had been generated on a single sequencing platform.

The study at large found these results: In a later analysis, most CMV-associated TCR beta chains were found to appear HLA-restricted, with HLA associations seemingly driven largely by CMV exposure. For the cohort, immune exposure information was limited to CMV serostatus. When HLA alleles, especially DR and DQ, strongly co-occurred, TCR associations were difficult to assign to individual alleles. Because some donors lacked HLA typing at each locus, the association tests relied only on the typed subset. In a later genetic analysis, a missense DCLRE1C variant was associated with V-gene and J-gene trimming of TCR beta chains, and the association was replicated in an independent cohort. Most TCR sequences were observed very rarely across donors, whereas some public TCRs were present in many individuals. In a later analysis, HLA-associated TCR beta chains were found to be more clonally expanded and to have lower generation probabilities than equally common non-associated chains. Several of the top co-occurrence clusters appeared to be linked to parvovirus B19, influenza, CMV and Epstein-Barr virus, according to a later analysis. Some IMGT-functional V segments, including TRBV6-2 and TRBV6-3, could not be told apart with the 87-base-pair reads, so those segments were excluded. A further reported finding was that TCR beta sequences accurately predicted the HLA-A and HLA-B alleles for most subjects in the first cohort. The presence/absence analyses assumed that sequencing depth was roughly uniform across donors, and that assumption may not be true. According to the authors, the approach could potentially be generalized to other disease states and immunological phenotypes. The study listed 170 or so TCR beta chains as associated with cytomegalovirus. In a later analysis, the rate of TCR association differed among HLA loci, with DRB1 alleles having the most associated TCRs and HLA-C alleles having the fewest. The cohort was sequenced for TCR beta chains only, and without alpha or paired-chain data the features that could be detected were limited. A cluster of highly shared sequence variants was judged likely to be a technical artifact of the sequencing pipeline. Cytomegalovirus status was reported to be diagnosed by the classifier with high specificity and sensitivity in both the original and validation cohorts. In vitro tests confirmed that a few of the cytomegalovirus-associated TCR beta chains recognize cytomegalovirus antigens. In an earlier analysis of around 500 of the donors, most TCR beta V segments appeared in productive rearrangements about 87% or about 30% of the time, broadly matching IMGT annotations. A later analysis associated 16,951 TCR beta sequences with specific HLA alleles at a false discovery rate of 0.05. Correlated functional status among segregating V segments might be attributable to linkage disequilibrium, but an unknown experimental factor could not be ruled out. According to a later genetic analysis, donors in an Asian-associated ancestry cluster had fewer N-insertions in productive TCRs than the roughly 660-donor mean. Because counts were too low, 15 or so rarely observed V segments, including chromosome 9 orphons, were excluded from the earlier analysis of around 590 of the donors.

Library preparation used the immunoSEQ multiplex PCR assay. The multiplex PCR relied on a mix of 60 forward primers for TCR Vbeta segments and 13 reverse primers for TCR Jbeta segments. A multiplex PCR assay on genomic DNA amplified the CDR3 region of rearranged TCR beta genes. On the Illumina HiSeq System, the amplified TCR beta libraries were sequenced as 87-base-pair reads. For the original study's pipeline: A later analysis tallied 80 million to 95 million unique TCR beta chains across the 666 repertoires, and about 12 million of those chains were shared by two or more donors. Raw reads were error-corrected and collapsed into unique sequences with a nearest-neighbor algorithm that merged closely related sequences to remove PCR and sequencing errors. V, D and J gene segments were assigned by aligning CDR3 sequences to IMGT reference sequences. For a sequence to be retained, at least a six-nucleotide match to both a V gene segment and a J gene segment was required. Rearrangements were classified as productive when the CDR3 lacked stop codons and remained in frame with V and J, and all other rearrangements were classified as non-productive. Following IMGT convention, CDR3 was defined as the stretch from the second conserved V-encoded cysteine up to the conserved J-encoded phenylalanine. Sequences without an unambiguous match to a single V gene segment were excluded from the earlier analysis of 500 to 700 of the donors. An earlier analysis of almost 600 of the donors classified V segments as functional when productive rearrangements were above 56.7% and as segregating when the standard deviation between donors was above 5%. To diagnose cytomegalovirus status from the catalog of TCR beta chain sequences, a statistical classification framework was built. In a later analysis, V and J genes were assigned by comparing TCR nucleotide sequences against IMGT/GENE-DB human TR gene sequences. The TCRdist pipeline was used in a later analysis to assign CDR3 sequences and most-parsimonious VDJ recombination scenarios. In a later analysis, each TCR beta chain was defined by its CDR3 amino acid sequence together with its V-gene family, and reads lacking a unique V-gene family were excluded. To address suspected cross-contamination and a sequencing artifact, a later analysis removed around 600 highly shared, low-generation-probability nucleotide sequences. For each public chain, a later analysis derived a clonal expansion index from normalized ranks of inferred template counts within each repertoire. In a later analysis, generation probabilities were computed with a VDJ recombination model fitted to out-of-frame rearrangements, and the resulting probabilities were checked against IGoR. A later analysis scored TCR-TCR, TCR-HLA and TCR-CMV co-occurrence with hypergeometric tests, applying a repertoire-size bias correction to TCR pairs. In a later analysis, false discovery rates were estimated by permuting HLA or CMV assignments 20 times. In a later analysis, co-occurring TCRs were grouped using DBSCAN, with TCRdist sequence similarity added in when clustering inside HLA-allele-positive subsets. Repertoires with fewer than 30,000 or more than 120,000 public chains, plus five repertoires with anomalous nucleotide sharing, were excluded from co-occurrence clustering. The clones in this table, taken by TCRdb from immuneACCESS, are in-frame only. Not every clone is retained; where verified, under half of the shortfall comes from an unresolved V gene, and the cause of the rest is unknown. V and J calls and clone size follow that table, whereas D and trimming were derived from the DNA. For this sample there are 100,000 to 150,000 clones; 10% to 13% appear just once. Together, the top ten hold 4.6% of the sample.

V loses 6 bases, J loses 0 bases, and the germline ends lie 6 bases apart. The germline V gene sets CDR1 to SNHLY and CDR2 to FYNNEI. The CDR3, from cysteine to phenylalanine, totals 13 residues. Just the 39-base CDR3 DNA is kept, in frame starting at base 1. Material: PBMCs. The chain was built from TRBV2 and TRBJ2-1, with the identity of the D gene unclear. This clonotype originated in a young woman in good health and CMV-seropositive. This receptor carries the CDR3 CASSPSSYNEQFF. The DNA sequence is as follows: TGTGCCAGCAGCCCCTCCTCCTACAATGAGCAGTTCTTC. The CDR3, completed at both ends by the reference TRBV2 and TRBJ2-1 genes, gives the full variable domain EPEVTQTPSHQVTQMGQEVILRCVPISNHLYFYWYRQILGQKVEFLVSFYNNEISEKSEIFDDQFSVERPDGSNFTLKIRSTKLEDSAMYFCASSPSSYNEQFFGPGTRLTVL.